The entry below describes one T cell receptor beta chain. The source of the sample is a study of shared clonotypes between healthy human individuals. Study details: Donors, aged 18 to 49, were a couple of women and a few men.

This CDR3 has 17 amino acids. The germline CDR1 and CDR2 sequences are LGHNA and YSLEER. V lost 2 bases and J lost 10, with 24 bases in between. Several immunoSEQ plates held equal portions of the genomic DNA taken from each subset. Produced via immunoSEQ multiplex PCR; TCRdb's table is partial and in-frame only. The sample lists about 2.2 million clones, about 93% occurring once. Only CD45RO-negative cells positively selected for CCR7 counted as naive CD8 cells, so terminally differentiated effector memory CD45RA+ cells were excluded. Within Nashville, Tennessee resided all donors, each a Caucasian adult.

The rearrangement links TRBV4-3 to TRBJ2-1, with D possibly being TRBD1 or TRBD2 (5 bases each). The sequenced material came from naive CD8+ T cells from PBMCs. This clonotype was obtained from a man younger than 35 in good health. Some clones in this sample may be carry-over from other donors' samples. The CDR3 DNA sequence: TGCGCCAGCAGCCAATCCCGGACAAGCGGACCCCTGGGAGAGCAGTTCTTC. Its protein is CASSQSRTSGPLGEQFF.